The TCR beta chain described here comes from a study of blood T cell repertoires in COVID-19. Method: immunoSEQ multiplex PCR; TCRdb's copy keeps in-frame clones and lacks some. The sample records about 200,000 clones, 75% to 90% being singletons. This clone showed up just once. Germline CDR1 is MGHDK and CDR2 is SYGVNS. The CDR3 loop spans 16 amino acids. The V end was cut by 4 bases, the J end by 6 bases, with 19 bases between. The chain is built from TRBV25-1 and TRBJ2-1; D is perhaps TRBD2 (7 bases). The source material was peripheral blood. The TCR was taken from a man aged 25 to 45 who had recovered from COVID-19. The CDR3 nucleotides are TGTGCCAGCAGTGGATTTCGGGGGGCATCGGGCAATGAGCAGTTCTTC. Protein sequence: CASSGFRGASGNEQFF. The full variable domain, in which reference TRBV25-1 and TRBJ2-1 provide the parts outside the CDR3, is EADIYQTPRYLVIGTGKKITLECSQTMGHDKMYWYQQDPGMELHLIHYSYGVNSTEKGDLSSESTVSRIRTEHFPLTLESARPSHTSQYLCASSGFRGASGNEQFFGPGTRLTVL.